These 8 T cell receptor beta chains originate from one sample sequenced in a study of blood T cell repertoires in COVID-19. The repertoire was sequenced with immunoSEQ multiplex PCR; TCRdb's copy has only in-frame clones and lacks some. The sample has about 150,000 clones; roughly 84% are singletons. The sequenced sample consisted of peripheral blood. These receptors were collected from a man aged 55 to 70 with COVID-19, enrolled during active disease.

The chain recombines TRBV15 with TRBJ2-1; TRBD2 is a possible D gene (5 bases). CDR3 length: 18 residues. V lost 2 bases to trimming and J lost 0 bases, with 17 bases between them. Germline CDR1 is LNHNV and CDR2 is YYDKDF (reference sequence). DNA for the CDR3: TGTGCCACCAGCAGATCCATTGGGAGACGGGGCTCCTACAATGAGCAGTTCTTC. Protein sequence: CATSRSIGRRGSYNEQFF.

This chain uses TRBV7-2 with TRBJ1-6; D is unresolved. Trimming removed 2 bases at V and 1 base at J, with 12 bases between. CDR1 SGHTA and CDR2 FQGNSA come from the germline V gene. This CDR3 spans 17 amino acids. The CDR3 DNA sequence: TGTGCCAGCAGCTTATTCCCCCCGGGTTCCTATAATTCACCCCTCCACTTT. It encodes CASSLFPPGSYNSPLHF.

CDR3 in amino acids: CASSTIFEENEQFF. The CDR3 DNA sequence: TGTGCCAGTAGCACGATCTTCGAAGAGAATGAGCAGTTCTTC. This sequence joins TRBV19 and TRBJ2-1; no clear D gene. CDR3 length equals 14 residues. The germline CDR1 and CDR2 sequences are LNHDA and SQIVND (reference sequence). With 6 bases removed from V and 7 bases from J, the gap between germline ends came to 16 bases.

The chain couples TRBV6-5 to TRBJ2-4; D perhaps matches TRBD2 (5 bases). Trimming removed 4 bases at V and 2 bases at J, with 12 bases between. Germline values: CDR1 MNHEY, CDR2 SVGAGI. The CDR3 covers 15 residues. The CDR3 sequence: CASSLTEGPKNIQYF. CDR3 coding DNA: TGTGCCAGCAGTTTAACAGAGGGCCCCAAAAACATTCAGTACTTC.

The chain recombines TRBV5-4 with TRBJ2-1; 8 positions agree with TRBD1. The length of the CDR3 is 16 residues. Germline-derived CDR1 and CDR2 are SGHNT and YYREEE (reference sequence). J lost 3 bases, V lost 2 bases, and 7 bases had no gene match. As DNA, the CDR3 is TGTGCCAGCAGCTTCCTTCAGGGGGCTCTCTACAATGAGCAGTTCTTC. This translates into CASSFLQGALYNEQFF.

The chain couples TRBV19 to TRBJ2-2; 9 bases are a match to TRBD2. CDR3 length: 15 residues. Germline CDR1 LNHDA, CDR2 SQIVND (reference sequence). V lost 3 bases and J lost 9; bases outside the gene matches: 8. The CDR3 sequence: CASSITSGPSRELFF. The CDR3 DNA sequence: TGTGCCAGTAGTATCACTAGCGGGCCCTCCCGGGAGCTGTTTTTT.

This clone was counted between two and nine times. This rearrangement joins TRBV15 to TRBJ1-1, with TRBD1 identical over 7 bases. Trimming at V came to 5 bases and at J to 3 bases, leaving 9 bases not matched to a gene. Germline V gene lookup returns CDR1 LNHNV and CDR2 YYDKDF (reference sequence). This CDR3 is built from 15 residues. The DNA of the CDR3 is TGTGCCACCAGCCATCTCGACAGGGCGGACACTGAAGCTTTCTTT. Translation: CATSHLDRADTEAFF.

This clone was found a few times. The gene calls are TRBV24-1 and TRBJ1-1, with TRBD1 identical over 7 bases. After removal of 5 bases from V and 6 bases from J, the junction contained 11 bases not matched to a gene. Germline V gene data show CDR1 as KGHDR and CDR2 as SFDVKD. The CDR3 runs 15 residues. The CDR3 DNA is TGTGCCACCAGTGGCGGTACAGGGGTAGGCGCTGAAGCTTTCTTT. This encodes CATSGGTGVGAEAFF.